This section outlines one TCR beta chain sequence together with its context. Its antigen is undetermined. The CDR3 length is 16 residues. With 5 bases clipped from V and 5 bases from J, the junction kept 9 bases outside the gene matches. The germline V gene has CDR1 SEHNR and CDR2 FQNEAQ (reference sequence). These data originate in a study of regulatory dendritic cells for organ transplantation. FACS sorted CD4+ or CD8+ T cells into CD45RA+ naive and CD45RO+ memory. Assay used: immunoSEQ multiplex PCR; TCRdb lists only in-frame clones, some missing. The table has 35,000 to 40,000 clones, around nine tenths seen once; the top ten hold approximately 0.11%. Study-level results: Alloreactive memory CD8+ T cell pools varied considerably between individuals. Memory CD8+ T cells were the most oligoclonal; naive cells were highly diverse. Memory CD8+ clonal expansion seemed more limited with regulatory than mature dendritic cells.

This receptor was obtained from a human donor in good health. The rearrangement links TRBV7-9 to TRBJ2-2, with 9 bases that match TRBD1. Sequencing was done on a sample of naive CD8+ T cells from blood. Subset reported: CD45RA+ naive T cells. The CDR3 is CASSPAGTGRTGELFF. The CDR3 coding sequence is TGTGCCAGCAGCCCAGCCGGGACAGGGAGAACCGGGGAGCTGTTTTTT.